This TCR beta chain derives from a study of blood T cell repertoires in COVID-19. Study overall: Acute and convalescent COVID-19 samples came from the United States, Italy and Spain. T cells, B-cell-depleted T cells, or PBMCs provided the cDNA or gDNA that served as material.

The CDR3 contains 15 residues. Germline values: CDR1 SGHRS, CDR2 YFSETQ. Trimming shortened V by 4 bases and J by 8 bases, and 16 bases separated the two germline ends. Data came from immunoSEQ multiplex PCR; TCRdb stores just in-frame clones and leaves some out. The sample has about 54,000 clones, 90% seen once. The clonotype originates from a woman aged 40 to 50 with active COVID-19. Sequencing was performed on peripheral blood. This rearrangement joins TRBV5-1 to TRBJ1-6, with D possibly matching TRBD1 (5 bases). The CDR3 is CASSPRGTFDSPLHF. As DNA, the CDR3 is TGCGCCAGCAGCCCGCGAGGGACTTTCGATTCACCCCTCCACTTT.